The entry that follows covers one T cell receptor beta chain sequence. Its antigen is unknown. Sampled blood was obtained at baseline, cycle 4 day 1, and cycle 7 day 1. This record comes from a study of OX40 agonist ivuxolimab in advanced cancers. Across the study: Of the patients, three showed partial responses, one with hepatocellular carcinoma and two with cutaneous melanoma.

Assay used: immunoSEQ multiplex PCR; TCRdb lists only in-frame clones, some missing. This sample has 10,000 to 15,000 clones, with about 76% found just once. Germline CDR1 LGHNA, CDR2 YNFKEQ. Unmatched junction bases numbered 0, after V lost 0 bases and J lost 4 bases. This CDR3 comprises 15 residues. Points from the study as a whole: At 0.1 to 3.0 mg/kg, CD4+ and CD8+ blood T cells expanded clonally by week 6. Relative to CD4+, CD8+ T cells held more expanded clones on average.

The receptor was isolated from an adult with an advanced solid tumor such as melanoma, head and neck, liver or kidney cancer. Sequencing was performed on CD4+ or CD8+ T cells sorted from blood, taken in a trial of the OX40 agonist ivuxolimab. The chain links TRBV4-2 to TRBJ2-1; TRBD2 aligns across 10 bases. The CDR3 sequence: CASSQEAGGYNEQFF. As DNA, the CDR3 is TGTGCCAGCAGCCAAGAAGCGGGAGGGTACAATGAGCAGTTCTTC.